Sequencing of this T cell receptor beta chain was carried out in a study of T-cell reconstitution after alpha-beta-depleted transplantation in children. This clonotype was counted a few times. The germline V and J ends were trimmed by 2 bases and 1 base, with 10 bases remaining between them. CDR1 is LGHNA and CDR2 is YSLEER in the germline V gene. This CDR3 has 15 amino acids. It was with unique molecular identifiers that the TCRbeta library was prepared. TCRdb redid the calling of the PCR reads with MiXCR, one entry per CDR3 protein. The sample includes approximately 350,000 distinct CDR3 sequences, about a tenth of them seen just once.

V usage is TRBV4-3 and J usage is TRBJ2-3, with D unclear. The receptor comes from a human donor who donated a stem cell graft to a child with acute lymphoblastic leukemia. The material sequenced was PBMCs from the stem cell graft donor, taken from the stem cell graft. The CDR3, as DNA: TGCGCCAGCAGCCAAAAAGGCAGACGCACAGATACGCAGTATTTT. Translation: CASSQKGRRTDTQYF.